A selection of T cell receptor beta chains follows, all from one sample in a study of T cells in Graves' hyperthyroidism and ophthalmopathy. TCRdb analysed the multiplex PCR reads with MiXCR anew, one entry per CDR3 protein. The sample contains a few hundred thousand distinct CDR3 sequences, more than 15% of which appear only once. Source material: blood. The receptors derive from a middle-aged woman with Graves' ophthalmopathy. The CDR3 runs from the conserved cysteine through the conserved F or W. The order of the fields is CDR3 DNA, CDR3 protein, J gene, clone size, V gene, D gene. D genes are given only for firm matches. Clone sizes are given selectively: once, few, many, or a class where the clone is expanded.

CDR3 DNA: TGTGCCAGCAGTAGACCGGGCAGGGAGGGCAATGAGCAGTTCTTC; CDR3 protein: CASSRPGREGNEQFF; J gene: TRBJ2-1; clone size: few; V gene: TRBV27; D gene: TRBD2
CDR3 DNA: TGTGCCAGCAGTTTCGACGGACCTAATTCACCCCTCCACTTT; CDR3 protein: CASSFDGPNSPLHF; J gene: TRBJ1-6; clone size: -; V gene: TRBV28; D gene: -
CDR3 DNA: TGCGCCAGCAGCTTGGACAGGGGTACCTACAATGAGCAGTTCTTC; CDR3 protein: CASSLDRGTYNEQFF; J gene: TRBJ2-1; clone size: many; V gene: TRBV5-1; D gene: TRBD1
CDR3 DNA: TGTGCCAGCAGCTTAGCACTAGCGGGAGCGACGCAGTTCTTC; CDR3 protein: CASSLALAGATQFF; J gene: TRBJ2-1; clone size: many; V gene: TRBV7-9; D gene: TRBD2
CDR3 DNA: TGTGCCAGCAGAGCTACTCAGGGGGCTGGGCAGCCCCAGCATTTT; CDR3 protein: CASRATQGAGQPQHF; J gene: TRBJ1-5; clone size: -; V gene: TRBV2; D gene: TRBD1
CDR3 DNA: TGTGCCAGCAGCCGCCGGACGGGATCTAGTCCGCTGCGGGAGCAGTACTTC; CDR3 protein: CASSRRTGSSPLREQYF; J gene: TRBJ2-7; clone size: many; V gene: TRBV3-1; D gene: -
CDR3 DNA: TGTGCCAGCAGCCCCCAAGGAGTCTCCACCTACGAGCAGTACTTC; CDR3 protein: CASSPQGVSTYEQYF; J gene: TRBJ2-7; clone size: few; V gene: TRBV9; D gene: -
CDR3 DNA: TGTGCCAGCGGCGGGAGTAACACAGATACGCAGTATTTT; CDR3 protein: CASGGSNTDTQYF; J gene: TRBJ2-3; clone size: -; V gene: TRBV2; D gene: TRBD2
CDR3 DNA: TGTGCCAGCTCACCGGGCGTCGGGTTAAGTGAAAAACTGTTTTTT; CDR3 protein: CASSPGVGLSEKLFF; J gene: TRBJ1-4; clone size: few; V gene: TRBV18; D gene: -
CDR3 DNA: TGCGCCAGCAGCTGGGAGGAGACTAGCGGTTACAATGAGCAGTTCTTC; CDR3 protein: CASSWEETSGYNEQFF; J gene: TRBJ2-1; clone size: -; V gene: TRBV4-1; D gene: TRBD2
CDR3 DNA: TGCAGTGCTATAGAGGCCGTTCTGGATACGCAGTATTTT; CDR3 protein: CSAIEAVLDTQYF; J gene: TRBJ2-3; clone size: many; V gene: TRBV20-1; D gene: -
CDR3 DNA: TGTGCCAGCAGCGTGGATATCGGGATCGATGAGCAGTTCTTC; CDR3 protein: CASSVDIGIDEQFF; J gene: TRBJ2-1; clone size: few; V gene: TRBV7-2; D gene: -
CDR3 DNA: TGTGCCTGGGATGGGACAGGGAACTATGGCTACACCTTC; CDR3 protein: CAWDGTGNYGYTF; J gene: TRBJ1-2; clone size: -; V gene: TRBV30; D gene: TRBD1
CDR3 DNA: TGTGCCAGCAGTTTAGATCCCAGGGACTACGAGCAGTACTTC; CDR3 protein: CASSLDPRDYEQYF; J gene: TRBJ2-7; clone size: many; V gene: TRBV12-3/TRBV12-4; D gene: -
CDR3 DNA: TGTGCCAGCAGCCCGGGACAGGTGAACACTGAAGCTTTCTTT; CDR3 protein: CASSPGQVNTEAFF; J gene: TRBJ1-1; clone size: many; V gene: TRBV3-1; D gene: TRBD1
CDR3 DNA: TGCAGTGCTAGCGGGGGGGGGGCTCTCGAGCAGTACTTC; CDR3 protein: CSASGGGALEQYF; J gene: TRBJ2-7; clone size: many; V gene: TRBV20-1; D gene: TRBD2
CDR3 DNA: TGTGCCAGCAACCCGGACAGGGGGACAAAAAATCGAAAACTGTTTTTT; CDR3 protein: CASNPDRGTKNRKLFF; J gene: TRBJ1-4; clone size: -; V gene: TRBV2; D gene: TRBD1
CDR3 DNA: TGTGCCAGCAGCCAGGCCTGGACTAACCAGGGATACGAGCAGTACTTC; CDR3 protein: CASSQAWTNQGYEQYF; J gene: TRBJ2-7; clone size: -; V gene: TRBV3-1; D gene: -
CDR3 DNA: TGTGCCAGCAGTCGAGGGGGGCTAGATACGCAGTATTTT; CDR3 protein: CASSRGGLDTQYF; J gene: TRBJ2-3; clone size: many; V gene: TRBV3-1; D gene: -
CDR3 DNA: TGTGCAACCTCCCTGCCGGGTTTCTATGGCTACACCTTC; CDR3 protein: CATSLPGFYGYTF; J gene: TRBJ1-2; clone size: many; V gene: TRBV11-2; D gene: -
CDR3 DNA: TGTGCCAGCACCCAAAGGAGGAACAGGGGTTCGGATACGCAGTATTTT; CDR3 protein: CASTQRRNRGSDTQYF; J gene: TRBJ2-3; clone size: many; V gene: TRBV27; D gene: TRBD1
CDR3 DNA: TGTGCCTGGAGATCACCAGGGGGCCACGCTGAAGCTTTCTTT; CDR3 protein: CAWRSPGGHAEAFF; J gene: TRBJ1-1; clone size: few; V gene: TRBV30; D gene: TRBD1
CDR3 DNA: TGTGCCAGCAGCGTCCCCGGGACACCCGGGAGGGATGAGCAGTTCTTC; CDR3 protein: CASSVPGTPGRDEQFF; J gene: TRBJ2-1; clone size: many; V gene: TRBV7-9; D gene: TRBD2
CDR3 DNA: TGTGCCAGCAGCGTGGAGCGGGAGAACGAGCAGTACTTC; CDR3 protein: CASSVERENEQYF; J gene: TRBJ2-7; clone size: many; V gene: TRBV28; D gene: TRBD2
CDR3 DNA: TGTGCCAGCAGCTTAGCCCAGGGAGTGGCGAACACTGAAGCTTTCTTT; CDR3 protein: CASSLAQGVANTEAFF; J gene: TRBJ1-1; clone size: -; V gene: TRBV13; D gene: -
CDR3 DNA: TGTGCCAGCAGTACCCCGGCTAGCGGCCTGGTGAATGAGCAGTTCTTC; CDR3 protein: CASSTPASGLVNEQFF; J gene: TRBJ2-1; clone size: many; V gene: TRBV28; D gene: TRBD2
CDR3 DNA: TGTGCCAGCAGCTTACGAGTGACAGGGGGAACGCAGTATTTT; CDR3 protein: CASSLRVTGGTQYF; J gene: TRBJ2-3; clone size: many; V gene: TRBV13; D gene: TRBD1
CDR3 DNA: TGTGCCAGCAGTTCACATATCACAGGGACCACAGATACGCAGTATTTT; CDR3 protein: CASSSHITGTTDTQYF; J gene: TRBJ2-3; clone size: -; V gene: TRBV6-2/TRBV6-3; D gene: -
CDR3 DNA: TGTGCCAGCTTCAAGGACGGGTCTTACGAGCAGTACTTC; CDR3 protein: CASFKDGSYEQYF; J gene: TRBJ2-7; clone size: few; V gene: TRBV2; D gene: -
CDR3 DNA: TGTGCCAGCAGCCTTAGCCCAGGGGACACTGAAGCTTTCTTT; CDR3 protein: CASSLSPGDTEAFF; J gene: TRBJ1-1; clone size: many; V gene: TRBV3-1; D gene: -
CDR3 DNA: TGTGCCAGCAGCTTAGCGCACAGGGGGCGGCTCCCTGAAAAACTGTTTTTT; CDR3 protein: CASSLAHRGRLPEKLFF; J gene: TRBJ1-4; clone size: few; V gene: TRBV7-9; D gene: TRBD1
CDR3 DNA: TGTGCCATCAGTGCTGCGGCTAGCGGGGGACTTTTCACAGATACGCAGTATTTT; CDR3 protein: CAISAAASGGLFTDTQYF; J gene: TRBJ2-3; clone size: many; V gene: TRBV10-3; D gene: TRBD2
CDR3 DNA: TGTGCCAGCAGCCAGACGAGGACGACTAATGAAAAACTGTTTTTT; CDR3 protein: CASSQTRTTNEKLFF; J gene: TRBJ1-4; clone size: -; V gene: TRBV3-1; D gene: -
CDR3 DNA: TGTGCCAGCAGAGATTCCGGGACAAAGCAGTTCTTC; CDR3 protein: CASRDSGTKQFF; J gene: TRBJ2-1; clone size: many; V gene: TRBV3-1; D gene: -
CDR3 DNA: TGTGCCAGCAGTATCACGCTAGCTTATACGCAGTATTTT; CDR3 protein: CASSITLAYTQYF; J gene: TRBJ2-3; clone size: many; V gene: TRBV27; D gene: -
CDR3 DNA: TGTGCCTGGAGCGGGACTAGCGGGAGGAGCTCCTACGAGCAGTACTTC; CDR3 protein: CAWSGTSGRSSYEQYF; J gene: TRBJ2-7; clone size: many; V gene: TRBV30; D gene: TRBD2
CDR3 DNA: TGTGCCAGCAGTCTCCATGGGGATACGCAGTATTTT; CDR3 protein: CASSLHGDTQYF; J gene: TRBJ2-3; clone size: many; V gene: TRBV28; D gene: -
CDR3 DNA: TGCGCCAGCAGCTTGTCGGGACAGGAGATCGATGAGCAGTTCTTC; CDR3 protein: CASSLSGQEIDEQFF; J gene: TRBJ2-1; clone size: many; V gene: TRBV5-1; D gene: TRBD1
CDR3 DNA: TGTGCCAGCAGCTTACAGGGGCCAGATACGCAGTATTTT; CDR3 protein: CASSLQGPDTQYF; J gene: TRBJ2-3; clone size: many; V gene: TRBV11-2; D gene: -
CDR3 DNA: TGTGCTAGTGCCCCAGGGGGGGGCACAGATACGCAGTATTTT; CDR3 protein: CASAPGGGTDTQYF; J gene: TRBJ2-3; clone size: -; V gene: TRBV12-5; D gene: -